A single sample gave rise to the 28 T cell receptor beta chains below, sequenced in a study of post-analysis software for immune sequencing data. Findings and limits, study-wide: Patients carried five TRBV segments more frequently than controls did, and TRBV5-6, TRBV5-1 and TRBV20-1 were among them.

Which antigens these TCRs recognize remains unknown. TCR beta libraries were prepared from cDNA with unique molecular identifiers. TCRdb redid the calling of the PCR reads with MiXCR, one entry per CDR3 protein. The data show about 760,000 distinct CDR3 sequences, around 27% seen once. Sequenced: blood. These receptors all stem from a girl aged 10 to 17 with multiple sclerosis.

The CDR3 reads CASSLISGRGDNEQFF. CDR3 nucleotide sequence: TGTGCCAGCAGCCTTATTAGCGGGAGGGGGGACAATGAGCAGTTCTTC. The V gene is TRBV28, the J gene TRBJ2-1, with 11 bases aligning to TRBD2. The CDR3 consists of 16 residues. The germline CDR1 and CDR2 sequences are MDHEN and SYDVKM. V gave up 6 bases and J gave up 5 bases; unmatched junction bases: 9.

This clonotype turned up a few times. This chain links TRBV4-1 with TRBJ1-2, with unresolved D. The CDR3 runs to 14 residues. CDR1 is MGHRA, CDR2 YSYEKL, per germline. Trimming took 0 bases from V and 0 from J, leaving 5 bases between them. The CDR3 coding sequence is TGCGCCAGCAGCCAAGATCACACTAACTATGGCTACACCTTC. This sequence encodes CASSQDHTNYGYTF.

This clonotype appeared a few times. This rearrangement joins TRBV9 to TRBJ2-3; D might be TRBD2 (5 bases). CDR3 length: 14 amino acids. V dropped 6 bases and J dropped 4 bases, with 15 bases sitting between them. The germline V gene has CDR1 SGDLS and CDR2 YYNGEE. CDR3 coding DNA: TGTGCCAGCACCTCGCTAGCAGGTTCAGATACGCAGTATTTT. Translation gives CASTSLAGSDTQYF.

V gene TRBV4-3 combines with J gene TRBJ1-4; maybe TRBD1 (5 bases). V lost 4 bases and J lost 3, with 12 bases in between. CDR1 is LGHNA and CDR2 is YSLEER in the germline V gene. This CDR3 comprises 15 residues. CDR3 loop: CASSPYRLPNEKLFF. CDR3 sequence (DNA): TGCGCCAGCAGCCCTTACAGGTTACCTAATGAAAAACTGTTTTTT.

V usage is TRBV10-3 and J usage is TRBJ2-1; 8 bases align to TRBD1. The J call is in doubt because the DNA end fits TRBJ2-7 better. The CDR3 has 16 residues. Germline CDR1 reads ENHRY; CDR2 reads SYGVKD. CDR3 loop: CAISESTGGRYNEQYF. The CDR3 DNA follows: TGTGCCATCAGTGAGTCAACAGGGGGACGCTACAATGAGCAGTACTTC.

The chain couples TRBV4-1 to TRBJ1-1; D not resolved. Between the trimmed V and J ends, which lost 1 base and 11 bases, there was a span of 11 bases. CDR3 length: 12 residues. The germline V gene encodes CDR1 MGHRA and CDR2 YSYEKL. CDR3 nucleotide sequence: TGCGCCAGCAGCCAAGTGGCTGAGGAGGCTTTCTTT. Protein product: CASSQVAEEAFF.

To note about this clonotype: One end of the junction is discordant with germline, which a read error may explain. The chain couples TRBV10-3 to TRBJ2-5; 11 nucleotides agree with TRBD1. The DNA end favors TRBJ2-7, so the J call may be wrong. This CDR3 contains 16 residues. Looked up from germline, CDR1 is ENHRY and CDR2 is SYGVKD. CDR3: CAVSDGQGAATYEQYF. CDR3 DNA sequence: TGTGCCGTCAGTGACGGACAGGGGGCCGCTACTTACGAGCAGTACTTC.

The chain links TRBV5-1 to TRBJ2-3; TRBD2 agrees at 14 bases. The junction had 7 bases not matched to a gene; V was cut back by 0 bases and J by 4 bases. The CDR3 totals 18 residues. CDR1 is SGHRS and CDR2 is YFSETQ in the germline V gene. CDR3 in DNA: TGCGCCAGCAGCTTGGGACTAGCGGGAGGGCCCAGGGCAGATACGCAGTATTTT. Protein product: CASSLGLAGGPRADTQYF.

CDR3 sequence reads: CASSVKQRAGGPETQYF. The CDR3 bases are TGTGCCAGCAGCGTAAAACAGCGAGCGGGAGGGCCGGAGACCCAGTACTTC. V and J are TRBV7-2 and TRBJ2-5, with 10 bases aligning to TRBD2. The germline V gene encodes CDR1 SGHTA and CDR2 FQGNSA. The CDR3 covers 17 residues. The ends lost 5 bases at V and 5 bases at J; junction bases unmatched: 14. Full variable domain (outside the CDR3, taken from reference TRBV7-2 and TRBJ2-5): GAGVSQSPSNKVTEKGKDVELRCDPISGHTALYWYRQSLGQGLEFLIYFQGNSAPDKSGLPSDRFSAERTGGSVSTLTIQRTQQEDSAVYLCASSVKQRAGGPETQYFGPGTRLLVL.

This clonotype was counted between two and nine times. The V call is TRBV28, the J call TRBJ2-7; TRBD2 agrees at 8 bases. The CDR3 contains 15 residues. The ends lost 6 bases at V and 3 bases at J; junction bases unmatched: 10. Looked up from germline, CDR1 is MDHEN and CDR2 is SYDVKM. The CDR3 nucleotides are TGTGCCAGCAGCCTCGGGGGGACTAGTTTCTACGAGCAGTACTTC. Protein product: CASSLGGTSFYEQYF. The variable domain in full, with the rest retrieved from reference TRBV28 and TRBJ2-7, is DVKVTQSSRYLVKRTGEKVFLECVQDMDHENMFWYRQDPGLGLRLIYFSYDVKMKEKGDIPEGYSVSREKKERFSLILESASTNQTSMYLCASSLGGTSFYEQYFGPGTRLTVT.

The chain links TRBV28 to TRBJ2-1; D unclear. Germline V lookup: CDR1 MDHEN, CDR2 SYDVKM. The CDR3 runs 15 residues. Trimming cost V 1 base and J 1 base, with 8 bases left between them. The CDR3 loop reads CASSLSKWSYNEQFF. CDR3 nucleotides: TGTGCCAGCAGTTTATCTAAGTGGTCCTACAATGAGCAGTTCTTC.

The genes are TRBV12-3 or TRBV12-4 and TRBJ2-1; TRBD2 matches at 7 bases. CDR3 size: 16 residues. The V segment lost 3 bases and the J segment 3 bases; nucleotides outside the gene matches: 8. This CDR3 is CASSFGGTGIYNEQFF. CDR3 coding DNA: TGTGCCAGCAGTTTCGGGGGGACTGGCATCTACAATGAGCAGTTCTTC.

This rearrangement joins TRBV7-9 to TRBJ2-5, with D possibly matching TRBD1 (5 bases). Germline CDR1 is SEHNR and CDR2 is FQNEAQ (reference sequence). The CDR3 contains 14 residues. V was clipped by 3 bases and J by 3 bases, with 11 bases between them. Here the CDR3 DNA reads TGTGCCAGCAGCTTCGGTAGGGGTGAAGAGACCCAGTACTTC. This codes for CASSFGRGEETQYF.

This clonotype came up a few times. The genes are TRBV6-1 and TRBJ2-7; the match to TRBD1 covers 9 bases. The V and J ends lost 6 bases and 3 bases, in that order; junction bases with no gene match: 9. CDR1 MNHNS and CDR2 SASEGT come from the germline V gene. CDR3 length: 15 amino acids. CDR3 residues: CASRGRQGGGYEQYF. DNA for the CDR3: TGTGCCAGCAGAGGTCGACAGGGGGGTGGCTACGAGCAGTACTTC.

For this clonotype: At one boundary the junction diverges from the germline segment, which might be a read error. J is TRBJ2-5 and V is TRBV10-3; D uncertain. In germline, CDR1 is ENHRY, CDR2 SYGVKD. There are 15 residues in the CDR3. Written as DNA, the CDR3 is TGTGCCATCAGTGATCTTTATGAAGGGCAAGGGACCCAGTACTTC. Translated: CAISDLYEGQGTQYF.

This chain links TRBV9 with TRBJ2-1; D perhaps matches TRBD2 (5 bases). Germline V CDR1 and CDR2: SGDLS, YYNGEE. Trimming shortened V by 1 base and J by 4 bases, and 12 bases separated the two germline ends. The CDR3 spans 15 residues. The CDR3 bases are TGTGCCAGCAGCGTAAATCCCGGGAATTACAATGAGCAGTTCTTC. Amino acids: CASSVNPGNYNEQFF.

This clonotype was counted a single time. V is TRBV4-3 and J is TRBJ2-5, with D possibly called TRBD1 or TRBD2 (5 bases each). Trimming left V 3 bases short and J 5 bases short, with 13 bases between. Germline V gene lookup returns CDR1 LGHNA and CDR2 YSLEER. This CDR3 region has 14 residues. CDR3 sequence: CASSQGRRSETQYF. The CDR3 DNA sequence: TGCGCCAGCAGCCAGGGACGCCGCTCGGAGACCCAGTACTTC.

V gene TRBV5-1 combines with J gene TRBJ1-5; perhaps TRBD1 as D (6 bases). V was cut by 2 bases and J by 5 bases, with 14 bases left in between. CDR1 and CDR2 (germline): SGHRS, YFSETQ. CDR3 length: 15 residues. In DNA, the CDR3 is TGCGCCAGCAGCTTATCCGGGGGCCGGGATCAGCCCCAGCATTTT. This encodes CASSLSGGRDQPQHF.

This rearrangement joins TRBV20-1 to TRBJ1-1, with 9 bases fitting TRBD1. The CDR3 runs to 14 residues. V lost 6 bases and J lost 6; bases outside the gene matches: 11. Germline CDR1 and CDR2: DFQATT and SNEGSKA (reference sequence). The CDR3 is CSAEDRGLNSEAFF. CDR3 nucleotides: TGCAGTGCGGAGGACAGGGGATTAAACTCTGAAGCTTTCTTT.

V is TRBV5-1 and J is TRBJ1-1; TRBD1 might be the D (6 bases). Germline CDR1 SGHRS, CDR2 YFSETQ. This CDR3 region has 15 residues. V was cut by 4 bases and J by 3 bases, with 16 bases left in between. The CDR3 is CASSPKPTGYTEAFF. The CDR3 nucleotides read TGCGCCAGCAGCCCGAAACCAACAGGGTACACTGAAGCTTTCTTT. Combining the CDR3 with reference TRBV5-1 and TRBJ1-1 gives the whole variable domain KAGVTQTPRYLIKTRGQQVTLSCSPISGHRSVSWYQQTPGQGLQFLFEYFSETQRNKGNFPGRFSGRQFSNSRSEMNVSTLELGDSALYLCASSPKPTGYTEAFFGQGTRLTVV.

The chain has TRBV18 and TRBJ2-1, with a tentative D call TRBD1 (5 bases). The CDR3 is 15 residues long. Germline V gives CDR1 KGHSH, CDR2 LQKENI. Trimming left V 0 bases short and J 8 bases short, with 14 bases between. The CDR3 loop reads CASSPPGRGSYEQFF. The CDR3 DNA follows: TGTGCCAGCTCACCACCGGGGCGAGGTAGCTATGAGCAGTTCTTC. Full variable domain (remainder filled in from reference TRBV18 and TRBJ2-1): NAGVMQNPRHLVRRRGQEARLRCSPMKGHSHVYWYRQLPEEGLKFMVYLQKENIIDESGMPKERFSAEFPKEGPSILRIQQVVRGDSAAYFCASSPPGRGSYEQFFGPGTRLTVL.

The rearrangement joins TRBV4-3 to TRBJ2-1, with 13 nucleotides matching TRBD2. The CDR3 has 21 residues. The V and J ends lost 3 bases and 0 bases, in that order; junction bases with no gene match: 14. Germline CDR1 is LGHNA and CDR2 is YSLEER. CDR3 nucleotide sequence: TGCGCCAGCAGCCACCCAGCAACTAGCGGGAGGGCCAATCCCTCCTACAATGAGCAGTTCTTC. Translating gives CASSHPATSGRANPSYNEQFF.

The V call is TRBV10-3, the J call TRBJ1-5, with D unclear. Per the germline V gene, CDR1 is ENHRY and CDR2 is SYGVKD. The CDR3 sequence is 13 residues long. V lost 2 bases to trimming and J lost 3 bases, with 5 bases between them. CDR3 nucleotide sequence: TGTGCCATCAGTGAGGGGAACAATCAGCCCCAGCATTTT. It codes for CAISEGNNQPQHF.

The genes are TRBV25-1 and TRBJ2-7; D is uncertain. V was trimmed by 4 bases and J by 5 bases, leaving 27 bases between them. This CDR3 has 18 residues. Germline loops: CDR1 MGHDK, CDR2 SYGVNS. The CDR3 region has the DNA TGTGCCAGCAGTGCCAACCGCCTACCGGGCCCCTGGACCGACGAGCAGTACTTC. This gives the protein CASSANRLPGPWTDEQYF.

This clonotype was counted a few times. The chain couples TRBV5-5 to TRBJ2-1; maybe TRBD1 (5 bases). The CDR3 is 15 amino acids. Trimming left V 4 bases short and J 3 bases short, with 14 bases between. Germline V CDR1 and CDR2: SGHKS, YYEKEE (reference sequence). CDR3 protein: CASSDDSSNYNEQFF. CDR3 in DNA: TGTGCCAGCAGCGACGACAGTTCCAACTACAATGAGCAGTTCTTC.

The genes are TRBV7-9 and TRBJ2-7; D is uncertain. V was trimmed by 4 bases and J by 3 bases, leaving 7 bases between them. The CDR3 contains 12 residues. Germline loops: CDR1 SEHNR, CDR2 FQNEAQ (reference sequence). CDR3 DNA sequence: TGTGCCAGCAGCTCTGACAACTACGAGCAGTACTTC. Translation gives CASSSDNYEQYF.

This clonotype was seen only once. The V gene is TRBV29-1, the J gene TRBJ1-5; D may be TRBD1 (5 bases). Trimming took 4 bases from V and 4 from J, leaving 8 bases between them. The CDR3 is made up of 12 amino acids. The V gene's germline CDR1 is SQVTM and CDR2 ANQGSEA. The CDR3 reads CSVAAGNQPQHF. The CDR3 nucleotides read TGCAGCGTTGCGGCAGGGAATCAGCCCCAGCATTTT.

The J gene is TRBJ2-2, the V gene TRBV12-5; 10 bases map to TRBD1. The CDR3 has 18 residues. V gave up 5 bases and J gave up 5 bases; unmatched junction bases: 14. Germline V gives CDR1 LGHNT, CDR2 FRNRAP. The CDR3 reads CASGQGGFSGQGTGELFF. The CDR3 region has the DNA TGTGCTAGTGGTCAAGGCGGGTTTTCGGGACAGGGGACCGGGGAGCTGTTTTTT.